This T cell receptor (beta chain) was recorded in a study of T-cell memory formation after mild COVID-19. 5'RACE primed from the constant segment yielded TCR alpha and TCR beta cDNA libraries bearing sample barcodes and UMIs. One entry per CDR3 protein results from TCRdb running MiXCR on the 5' RACE reads. The profile shows around 140,000 distinct CDR3 sequences, roughly 6.3% of them singletons. Trimming left V 5 bases short and J 4 bases short, with 14 bases between. Germline CDR1 is SQVTM and CDR2 is ANQGSEA. This CDR3 has 13 amino acids. This clonotype was seen at least ten times. What it recognizes is unknown. Notes on the study in general: Contracting clones from day 15 to 85 had balanced CD4/CD8; later expanders favoured CD4+.

The clonotype originates from an adult woman who had mild COVID-19 (a few samples of this study predate the infection). Cell type and time point are not known. The chain recombines TRBV29-1 with TRBJ1-1; a possible D gene is TRBD1 (6 bases). The sequencing sample was made of PBMCs or a T cell subset sorted from them (not recorded which). The CDR3 sequence: CSVQQGRGTEAFF. DNA of the CDR3: TGCAGCGTTCAACAGGGTAGGGGCACTGAAGCTTTCTTT.